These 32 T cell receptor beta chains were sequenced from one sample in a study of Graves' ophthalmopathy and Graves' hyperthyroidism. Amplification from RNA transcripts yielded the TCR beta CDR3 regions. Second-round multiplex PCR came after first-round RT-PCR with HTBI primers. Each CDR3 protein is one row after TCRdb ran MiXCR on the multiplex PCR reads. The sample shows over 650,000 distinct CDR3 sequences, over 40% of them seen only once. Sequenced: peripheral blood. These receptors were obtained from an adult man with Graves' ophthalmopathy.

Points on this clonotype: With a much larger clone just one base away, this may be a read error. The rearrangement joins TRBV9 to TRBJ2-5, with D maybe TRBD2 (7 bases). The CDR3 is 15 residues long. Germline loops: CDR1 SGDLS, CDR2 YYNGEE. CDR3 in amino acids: CASSVGGGAQGTQYF. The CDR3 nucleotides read TGTGCCAGCAGCGTAGGTGGGGGGGCCCAAGGGACCCAGTACTTC.

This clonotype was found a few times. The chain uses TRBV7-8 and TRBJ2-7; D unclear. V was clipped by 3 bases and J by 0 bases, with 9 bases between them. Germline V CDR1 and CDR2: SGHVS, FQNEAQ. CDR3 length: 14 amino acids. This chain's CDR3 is CASSLLGISYEQYF. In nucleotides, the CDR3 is TGTGCCAGCAGCTTGTTGGGGATCTCCTACGAGCAGTACTTC.

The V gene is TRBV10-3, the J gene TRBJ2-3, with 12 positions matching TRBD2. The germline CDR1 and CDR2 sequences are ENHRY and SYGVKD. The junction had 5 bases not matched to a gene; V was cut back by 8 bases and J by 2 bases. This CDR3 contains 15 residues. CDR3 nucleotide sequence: TGTGCCATCCAGACTAGCGGGGGATACACAGATACGCAGTATTTT. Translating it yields CAIQTSGGYTDTQYF.

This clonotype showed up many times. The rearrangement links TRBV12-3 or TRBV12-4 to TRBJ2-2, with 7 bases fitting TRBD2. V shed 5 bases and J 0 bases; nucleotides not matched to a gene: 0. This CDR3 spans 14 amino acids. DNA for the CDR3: TGTGCCAGCAGTAGCGGGACGAACACCGGGGAGCTGTTTTTT. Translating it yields CASSSGTNTGELFF.

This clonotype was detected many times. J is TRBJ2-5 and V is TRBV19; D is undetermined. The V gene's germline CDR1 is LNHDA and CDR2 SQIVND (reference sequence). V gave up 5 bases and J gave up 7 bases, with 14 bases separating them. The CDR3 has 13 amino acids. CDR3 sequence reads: CASSLVHLRTQYF. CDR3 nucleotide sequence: TGTGCCAGTAGTTTGGTGCATCTCAGGACCCAGTACTTC.

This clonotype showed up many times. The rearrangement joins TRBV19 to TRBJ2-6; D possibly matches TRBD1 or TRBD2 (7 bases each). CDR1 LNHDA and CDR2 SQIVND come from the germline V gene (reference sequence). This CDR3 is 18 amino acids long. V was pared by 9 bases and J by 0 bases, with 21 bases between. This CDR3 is CASTLRQGGISGANVLTF. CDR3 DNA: TGTGCCAGCACCCTCCGTCAGGGGGGGATCTCTGGGGCCAACGTCCTGACTTTC. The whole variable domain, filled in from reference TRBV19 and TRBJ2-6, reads DGGITQSPKYLFRKEGQNVTLSCEQNLNHDAMYWYRQDPGQGLRLIYYSQIVNDFQKGDIAEGYSVSREKKESFPLTVTSAQKNPTAFYLCASTLRQGGISGANVLTFGAGSRLTVL.

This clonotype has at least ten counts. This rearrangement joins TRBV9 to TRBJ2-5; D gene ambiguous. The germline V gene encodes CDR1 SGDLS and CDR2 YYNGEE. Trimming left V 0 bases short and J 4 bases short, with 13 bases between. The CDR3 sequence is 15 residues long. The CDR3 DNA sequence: TGTGCCAGCAGCGTAGCCGGTCAGTTGGGAGAGACCCAGTACTTC. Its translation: CASSVAGQLGETQYF.

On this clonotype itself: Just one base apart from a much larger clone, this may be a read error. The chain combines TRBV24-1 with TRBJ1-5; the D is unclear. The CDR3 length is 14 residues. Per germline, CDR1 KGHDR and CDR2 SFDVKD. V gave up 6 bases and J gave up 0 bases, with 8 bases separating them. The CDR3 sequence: CATSPGISNQPQHF. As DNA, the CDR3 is TGTGCCACCAGTCCGGGAATTAGCAATCAGCCCCAGCATTTT.

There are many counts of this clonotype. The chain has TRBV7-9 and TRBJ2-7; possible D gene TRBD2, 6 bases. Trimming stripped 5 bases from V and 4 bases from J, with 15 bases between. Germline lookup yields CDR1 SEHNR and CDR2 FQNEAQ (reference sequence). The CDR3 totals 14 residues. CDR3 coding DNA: TGTGCCAGCAGCCCGCGGGGCTCGACTTACGAGCAGTACTTC. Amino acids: CASSPRGSTYEQYF.

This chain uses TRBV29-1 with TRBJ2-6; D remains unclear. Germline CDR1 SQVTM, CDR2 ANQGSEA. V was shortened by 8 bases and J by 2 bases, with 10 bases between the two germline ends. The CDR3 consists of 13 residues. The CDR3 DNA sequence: TGCAGCAGCCCCTGGGCTGGGGCCAACGTCCTGACTTTC. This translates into CSSPWAGANVLTF.

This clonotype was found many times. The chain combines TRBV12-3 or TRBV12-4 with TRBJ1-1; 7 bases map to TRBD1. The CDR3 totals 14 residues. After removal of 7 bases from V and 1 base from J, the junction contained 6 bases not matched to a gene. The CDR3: CASIPGTANTEAFF. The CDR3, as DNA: TGTGCCAGCATTCCCGGGACAGCGAACACTGAAGCTTTCTTT.

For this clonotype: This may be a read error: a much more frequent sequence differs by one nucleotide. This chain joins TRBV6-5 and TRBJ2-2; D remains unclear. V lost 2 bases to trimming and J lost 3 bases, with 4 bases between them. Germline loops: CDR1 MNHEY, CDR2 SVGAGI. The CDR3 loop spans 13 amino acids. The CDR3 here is CASSYRHTGELFF. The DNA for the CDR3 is TGTGCCAGCAGTTACAGGCACACCGGGGAGCTGTTTTTT.

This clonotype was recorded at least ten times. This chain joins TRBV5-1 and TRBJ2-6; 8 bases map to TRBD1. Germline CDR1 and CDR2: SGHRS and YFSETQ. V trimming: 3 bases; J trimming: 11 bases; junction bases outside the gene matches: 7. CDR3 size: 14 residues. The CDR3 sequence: CASSYGTGDYVLTF. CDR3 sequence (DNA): TGCGCCAGCAGCTACGGGACAGGTGATTACGTCCTGACTTTC.

DNA for the CDR3: TGTGCCAGCAGCAACTCCGGGACTACCTCAGATACGCAGTATTTT. Protein: CASSNSGTTSDTQYF. The genes are TRBV7-3 and TRBJ2-3; 7 bases fit TRBD2. From germline, CDR1 is SGHTA and CDR2 FQGTGA. V was clipped by 5 bases and J by 4 bases; unmatched bases: 9. This CDR3 contains 15 residues.

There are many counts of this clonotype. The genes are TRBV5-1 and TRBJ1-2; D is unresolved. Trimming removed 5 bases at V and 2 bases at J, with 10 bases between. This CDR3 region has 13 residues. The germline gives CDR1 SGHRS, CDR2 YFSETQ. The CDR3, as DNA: TGCGCCAGCAGGTTCAGCGGGAACTATGGCTACACCTTC. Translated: CASRFSGNYGYTF.

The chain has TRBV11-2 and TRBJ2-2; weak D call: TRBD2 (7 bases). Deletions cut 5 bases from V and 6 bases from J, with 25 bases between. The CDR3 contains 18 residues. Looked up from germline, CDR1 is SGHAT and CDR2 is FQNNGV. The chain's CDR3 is CASSPDRLRGIWAGELFF. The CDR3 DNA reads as TGTGCCAGCAGCCCAGACAGGTTGCGGGGGATTTGGGCCGGGGAGCTGTTTTTT. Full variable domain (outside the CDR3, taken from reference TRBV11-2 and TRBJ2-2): EAGVAQSPRYKIIEKRQSVAFWCNPISGHATLYWYQQILGQGPKLLIQFQNNGVVDDSQLPKDRFSAERLKGVDSTLKIQPAKLEDSAVYLCASSPDRLRGIWAGELFFGEGSRLTVL.

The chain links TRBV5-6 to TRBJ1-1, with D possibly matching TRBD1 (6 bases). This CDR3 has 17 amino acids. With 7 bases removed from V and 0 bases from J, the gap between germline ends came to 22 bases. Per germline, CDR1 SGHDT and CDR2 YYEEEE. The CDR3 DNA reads TGTGCCAGCCGGCGCTCAGGGGAAGTTTGGGTGAACACTGAAGCTTTCTTT. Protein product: CASRRSGEVWVNTEAFF. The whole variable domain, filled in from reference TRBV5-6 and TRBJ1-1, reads DAGVTQSPTHLIKTRGQQVTLRCSPKSGHDTVSWYQQALGQGPQFIFQYYEEEERQRGNFPDRFSGHQFPNYSSELNVNALLLGDSALYLCASRRSGEVWVNTEAFFGQGTRLTVV.

The CDR3 is CASSSATGAYEQYF. CDR3 nucleotides: TGCGCCAGCAGCTCCGCGACAGGGGCCTACGAGCAGTACTTC. The chain combines TRBV5-1 with TRBJ2-7, with TRBD1 identical over 8 bases. The length of the CDR3 is 14 residues. Germline CDR1 is SGHRS and CDR2 is YFSETQ. V trimming: 3 bases; J trimming: 2 bases; junction bases outside the gene matches: 4.

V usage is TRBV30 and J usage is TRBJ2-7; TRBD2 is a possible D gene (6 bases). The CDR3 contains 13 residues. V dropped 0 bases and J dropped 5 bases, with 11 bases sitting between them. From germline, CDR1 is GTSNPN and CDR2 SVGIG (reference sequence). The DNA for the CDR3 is TGTGCCTGGAGTGTATTAGGGGAGGACGAGCAGTACTTC. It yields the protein CAWSVLGEDEQYF.

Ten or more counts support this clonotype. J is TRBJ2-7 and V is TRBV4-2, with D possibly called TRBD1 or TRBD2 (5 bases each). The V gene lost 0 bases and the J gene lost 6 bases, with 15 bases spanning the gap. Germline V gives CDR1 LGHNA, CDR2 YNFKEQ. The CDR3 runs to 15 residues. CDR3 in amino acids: CASSQDFRGLSEQYF. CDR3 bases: TGTGCCAGCAGCCAAGATTTTCGGGGCTTAAGCGAGCAGTACTTC.

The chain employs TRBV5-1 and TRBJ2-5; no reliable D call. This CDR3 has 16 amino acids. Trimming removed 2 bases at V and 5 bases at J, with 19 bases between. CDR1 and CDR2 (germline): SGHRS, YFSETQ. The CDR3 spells CASSLYLLAPVETQYF. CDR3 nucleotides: TGCGCCAGCAGCTTATATCTATTGGCCCCGGTTGAGACCCAGTACTTC.

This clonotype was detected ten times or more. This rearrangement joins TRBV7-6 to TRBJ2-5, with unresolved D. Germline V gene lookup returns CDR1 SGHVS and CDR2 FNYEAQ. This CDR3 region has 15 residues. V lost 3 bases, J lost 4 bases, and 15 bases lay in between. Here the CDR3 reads CASSLLVGIRETQYF. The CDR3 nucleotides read TGTGCCAGCAGCTTGTTGGTAGGAATTAGAGAGACCCAGTACTTC.

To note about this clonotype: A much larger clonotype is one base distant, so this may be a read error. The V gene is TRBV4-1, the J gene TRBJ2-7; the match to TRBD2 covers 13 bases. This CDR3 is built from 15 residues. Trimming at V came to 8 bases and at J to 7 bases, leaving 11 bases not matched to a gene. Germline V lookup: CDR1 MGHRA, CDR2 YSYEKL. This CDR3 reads CASGKGLAGTGEQYF. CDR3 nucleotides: TGCGCCAGCGGCAAGGGACTAGCGGGAACGGGTGAGCAGTACTTC.

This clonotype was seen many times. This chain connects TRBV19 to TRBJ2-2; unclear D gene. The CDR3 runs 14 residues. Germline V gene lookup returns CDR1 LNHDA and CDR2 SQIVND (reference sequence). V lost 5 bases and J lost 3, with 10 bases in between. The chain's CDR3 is CASSSHTYTGELFF. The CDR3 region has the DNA TGTGCCAGTAGTTCCCACACGTACACCGGGGAGCTGTTTTTT.

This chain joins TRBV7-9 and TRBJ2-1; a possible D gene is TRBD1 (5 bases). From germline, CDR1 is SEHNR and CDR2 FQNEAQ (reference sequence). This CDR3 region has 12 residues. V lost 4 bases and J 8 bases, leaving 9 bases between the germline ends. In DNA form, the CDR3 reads TGTGCCAGCAGCTCGCAGGGCGATGAGCAGTTCTTC. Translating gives CASSSQGDEQFF. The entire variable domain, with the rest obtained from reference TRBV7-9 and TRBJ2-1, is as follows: DTGVSQNPRHKITKRGQNVTFRCDPISEHNRLYWYRQTLGQGPEFLTYFQNEAQLEKSRLLSDRFSAERPKGSFSTLEIQRTEQGDSAMYLCASSSQGDEQFFGPGTRLTVL.

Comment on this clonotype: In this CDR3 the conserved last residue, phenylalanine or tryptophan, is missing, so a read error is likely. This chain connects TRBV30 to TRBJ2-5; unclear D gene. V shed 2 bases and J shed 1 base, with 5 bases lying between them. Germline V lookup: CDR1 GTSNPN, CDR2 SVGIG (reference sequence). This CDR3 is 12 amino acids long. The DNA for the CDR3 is TGTGCCTGGAGTAGGGCCCAAGAGACCCAGTACCTC. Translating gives CAWSRAQETQYL.

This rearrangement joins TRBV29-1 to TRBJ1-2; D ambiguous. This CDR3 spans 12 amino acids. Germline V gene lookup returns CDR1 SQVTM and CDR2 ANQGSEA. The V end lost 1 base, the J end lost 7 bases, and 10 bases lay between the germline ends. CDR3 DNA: TGCAGCGTTGAAGCCCGGGATGGTGGCTACACCTTC. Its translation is CSVEARDGGYTF.

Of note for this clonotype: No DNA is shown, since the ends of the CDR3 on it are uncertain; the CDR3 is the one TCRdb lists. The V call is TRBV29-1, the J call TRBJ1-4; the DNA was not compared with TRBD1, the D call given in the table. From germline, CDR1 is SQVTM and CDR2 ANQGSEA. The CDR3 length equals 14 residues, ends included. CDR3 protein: CSVGGQPLEKNCFF.

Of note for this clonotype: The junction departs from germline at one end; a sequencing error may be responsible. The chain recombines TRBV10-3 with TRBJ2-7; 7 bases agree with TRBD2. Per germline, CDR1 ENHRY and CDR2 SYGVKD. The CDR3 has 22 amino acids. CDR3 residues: CASSYSPAYQRGQGSSSYEQYF. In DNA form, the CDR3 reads TGTGCCAGCAGTTACTCTCCCGCTTACCAGCGGGGCCAAGGTTCGAGCTCCTACGAGCAGTACTTC.

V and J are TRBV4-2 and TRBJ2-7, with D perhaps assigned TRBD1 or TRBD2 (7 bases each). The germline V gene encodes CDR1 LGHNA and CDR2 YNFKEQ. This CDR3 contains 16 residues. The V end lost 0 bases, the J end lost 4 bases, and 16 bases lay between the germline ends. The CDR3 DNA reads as TGTGCCAGCAGCCAAGATCAGGGGGGGAGCTCTTACGAGCAGTACTTC. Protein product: CASSQDQGGSSYEQYF.

The CDR3 bases are TGTGCCATCAGCCAGGACTATGGCTACACCTTC. This translates into CAISQDYGYTF. The gene calls are TRBV10-3 and TRBJ1-2, with D unresolved. Germline V gives CDR1 ENHRY, CDR2 SYGVKD. Between the trimmed V and J ends, which lost 6 bases and 3 bases, there was a span of 5 bases. The CDR3 loop spans 11 amino acids.

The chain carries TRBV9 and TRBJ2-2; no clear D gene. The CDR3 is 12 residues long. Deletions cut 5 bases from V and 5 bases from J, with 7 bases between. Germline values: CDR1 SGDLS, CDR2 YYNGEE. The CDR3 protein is CASRSETGELFF. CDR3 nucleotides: TGTGCCAGCAGAAGTGAGACCGGGGAGCTGTTTTTT.